Here is one T cell receptor beta chain with its context. The data originate from a study of blood T cell repertoires in COVID-19. Using immunoSEQ multiplex PCR, the repertoire was profiled, and TCRdb retains in-frame clones only, with some absent. Among hundreds of thousands of clones, roughly 80% were seen once, and the ten largest hold 4.7%. V was trimmed by 5 bases and J by 8 bases, leaving 12 bases between them. The CDR3 is made up of 13 amino acids. This chain links TRBV12-3 or TRBV12-4 with TRBJ1-4; tentatively, D is TRBD1 (6 bases). The sample taken for sequencing was peripheral blood. The sequence came from a woman in her seventies with acute or convalescent COVID-19. The CDR3: CASSLGTNEKLFF. Here the CDR3 DNA reads TGTGCCAGCAGTCTGGGGACAAACGAAAAACTGTTTTTT.